This TCR beta chain was captured by sequencing in a study of CD8+ T cells in alopecia areata. On this clone itself: Gene names follow the mouse nomenclature. The CDR3 end lies 4 residues beyond the end of the read and is filled in from the germline J gene.

In germline, CDR1 is FNHDT, CDR2 SITEND (reference sequence). The length of the CDR3 is 14 residues. Reverse transcription of extracted RNA yielded cDNA, which provided the sequencing template. Using immunoSEQ multiplex PCR, the repertoire was profiled, and TCRdb retains in-frame clones only, with some absent. There are about 270,000 clones in the sample, none observed a single time. Cells that came from pooled cutaneous lymph nodes were sorted using CD4, CD8alpha, NKG2D, NKG2ACE and other markers. The origin of this receptor is a C3H/HeJ mouse with alopecia areata. This mouse strain has H2-k as its MHC haplotype. Material for sequencing was CD4+ T cells sorted from a lymph node. V and J are TRBV19 and TRBJ1-1; maybe TRBD1 (5 bases). CDR3 residues: CASSIVGGPPEVFF. Incomplete CDR3 DNA: TGTGCCAGCAGTATAGTGGGGGGTCCGCCA.